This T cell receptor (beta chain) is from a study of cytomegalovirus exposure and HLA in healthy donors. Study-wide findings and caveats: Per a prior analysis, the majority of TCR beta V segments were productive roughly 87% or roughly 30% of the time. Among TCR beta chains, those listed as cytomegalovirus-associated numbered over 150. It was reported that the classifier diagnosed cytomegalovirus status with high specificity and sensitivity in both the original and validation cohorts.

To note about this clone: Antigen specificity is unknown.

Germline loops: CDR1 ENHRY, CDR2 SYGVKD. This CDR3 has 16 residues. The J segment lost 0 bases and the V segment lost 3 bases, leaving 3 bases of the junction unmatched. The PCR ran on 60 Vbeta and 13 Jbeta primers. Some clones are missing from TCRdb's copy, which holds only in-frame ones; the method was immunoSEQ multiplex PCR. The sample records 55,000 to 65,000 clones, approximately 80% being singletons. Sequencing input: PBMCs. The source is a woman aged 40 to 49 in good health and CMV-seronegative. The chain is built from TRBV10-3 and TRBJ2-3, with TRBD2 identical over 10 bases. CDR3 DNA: TGTGCCATCAGTGATGGGACTAGCGTAAGCACAGATACGCAGTATTTT. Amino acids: CAISDGTSVSTDTQYF.